One and the same sample provided the 3 T cell receptor beta chains below, sequenced in a study of monozygotic twins with inflammatory bowel disease. For each CDR3 protein, TCRdb gives one entry from its re-call of the 5' RACE reads, without DNA. This sample's clone table lists 440,000 or so distinct CDR3 sequences. Input material: blood. Source of these receptors: a human donor with ulcerative colitis or Crohn's disease, or a healthy co-twin of an affected twin (not recorded which).

The chain links TRBV10-3 to TRBJ1-1; TCRdb outputs TRBD1, but without DNA this stays unchecked. This CDR3 region has 15 residues. CDR1 ENHRY and CDR2 SYGVKD come from the germline V gene. CDR3 in amino acids: CAISESRQGIPEAFF.

V and J are TRBV7-2 and TRBJ2-1; without DNA, the TCRdb call of TRBD1 cannot be checked. This CDR3 region has 16 residues. The V gene's germline CDR1 is SGHTA and CDR2 FQGNSA. The CDR3 sequence: CASSDLWGESRDEQFF.

The rearrangement links TRBV6-1 to TRBJ2-7. CDR3 length: 14 residues. Germline V CDR1 and CDR2: MNHNS, SASEGT. The CDR3 loop reads CASSEVGFPYEQYF.